This passage covers 8 T cell receptor beta chains from one sample sequenced in a study of spatial heterogeneity in lung cancer. Study conclusions and caveats: Counts of expanded alpha and beta TCRs within tumors tracked the tumor nonsynonymous mutation count.

The time point was: sample taken at primary tumor resection. MiXCR, applied by TCRdb to the 5' RACE reads, yields one record per CDR3 protein. The table includes some 4,200 distinct CDR3 sequences, roughly two fifths detected once. Antigen specificity for these receptors is unknown. This sample comprised lung tumor tissue, obtained at surgery. These receptors originate from a male donor with early-stage non-small cell lung cancer.

This clonotype was seen a handful of times. This chain uses TRBV18 with TRBJ2-7, with D possibly matching TRBD2 (5 bases). Per the germline V gene, CDR1 is KGHSH and CDR2 is LQKENI. V was clipped by 3 bases and J by 7 bases, with 10 bases between them. This CDR3 has 12 residues. CDR3 DNA: TGTGCCAGCTCACCCGTACCGGGGGAGCAGTACTTC. Translation: CASSPVPGEQYF.

This clonotype was recorded at least ten times. Written as DNA, the CDR3 is TGCGCCAGCAGCTTGGCTTCCGTCGGCGGCATTCAGTACTTC. Translating gives CASSLASVGGIQYF. This chain connects TRBV5-1 to TRBJ2-4; no definite D call. This CDR3 comprises 14 residues. Trimming took 0 bases from V and 9 from J, leaving 13 bases between them. CDR1 and CDR2 from the germline V gene are SGHRS and YFSETQ.

The gene calls are TRBV6-1 and TRBJ2-5; tentative D call: TRBD2 (5 bases). V lost 5 bases and J 3 bases, leaving 10 bases between the germline ends. CDR1 and CDR2 from the germline V gene are MNHNS and SASEGT. This CDR3 spans 13 amino acids. The CDR3 nucleotides are TGTGCCAGCAGTTTGTTGACTAAAGAGACCCAGTACTTC. Encoded protein: CASSLLTKETQYF.

This chain links TRBV3-1 with TRBJ2-5, with 11 bases that match TRBD2. The CDR3 length is 14 residues. Germline CDR1 LGHDT, CDR2 YNNKEL (reference sequence). The V segment lost 5 bases and the J segment 3 bases; nucleotides outside the gene matches: 2. CDR3 sequence reads: CASSGTSGKETQYF. Here the CDR3 DNA reads TGTGCCAGCAGCGGGACTAGCGGAAAAGAGACCCAGTACTTC.

This clonotype was found a few times. This chain joins TRBV29-1 and TRBJ2-3; D unclear. Trimming took 3 bases from V and 1 from J, leaving 5 bases between them. The CDR3 consists of 12 residues. CDR1 is SQVTM and CDR2 is ANQGSEA in the germline V gene. CDR3 sequence reads: CSVDYGTDTQYF. The CDR3, as DNA: TGCAGCGTTGATTACGGCACAGATACGCAGTATTTT.

V gene TRBV6-1 combines with J gene TRBJ1-1, with D possibly matching TRBD1 (5 bases). Trimming took off 8 bases at V and 3 bases at J, with 13 bases between the two ends. Germline loops: CDR1 MNHNS, CDR2 SASEGT. The CDR3 runs to 13 residues. This CDR3 is CASLGGPDTEAFF. CDR3 nucleotide sequence: TGTGCCAGCCTCGGGGGTCCCGACACTGAAGCTTTCTTT.

This clonotype was detected a few times. The chain is built from TRBV12-3 or TRBV12-4 and TRBJ2-2; D remains ambiguous. The CDR3 is 13 amino acids. The V gene lost 3 bases and the J gene lost 13 bases, with 15 bases spanning the gap. CDR3 nucleotides: TGTGCCAGCAGTTTTGGTCTCGCCGCTGGGCTGTTTTTT. This sequence encodes CASSFGLAAGLFF.

This clonotype is medium-sized within its sample. V usage is TRBV7-2 and J usage is TRBJ1-3, with D possibly being TRBD1 (5 bases). Looked up from germline, CDR1 is SGHTA and CDR2 is FQGNSA. V was cut by 3 bases and J by 1 base, with 13 bases left in between. The CDR3 covers 16 residues. The CDR3 DNA follows: TGTGCCAGCAGCTTCGGGGCGTCCAGGTCTGGAAACACCATATATTTT. Protein sequence: CASSFGASRSGNTIYF.